This passage covers 26 T cell receptor beta chains from one sample sequenced in a study of blood T cell repertoires in COVID-19. Generated by immunoSEQ multiplex PCR, the TCRdb table keeps only in-frame clones and is missing some. Here the sample spans 90,000 to 120,000 clones, 80% to 90% being singletons. Material for sequencing was peripheral blood. Source of these receptors: a man aged 50-60 years with acute or convalescent COVID-19.

This clone was seen once. The chain is built from TRBV18 and TRBJ1-5; 11 bases match TRBD1. Germline assignment: CDR1 KGHSH and CDR2 LQKENI. The trim removed 3 bases at V and 6 bases at J, leaving 16 bases unmatched. The CDR3 is 19 residues long. This CDR3 is CASSPLVMHRDRGSQPQHF. The CDR3 bases are TGTGCCAGCTCACCCCTAGTAATGCACCGGGACAGGGGGTCTCAGCCCCAGCATTTT. Looking up the rest from reference TRBV18 and TRBJ1-5 gives the full variable domain: NAGVMQNPRHLVRRRGQEARLRCSPMKGHSHVYWYRQLPEEGLKFMVYLQKENIIDESGMPKERFSAEFPKEGPSILRIQQVVRGDSAAYFCASSPLVMHRDRGSQPQHFGDGTRLSIL.

This clone was observed a single time. The V and J genes are TRBV29-1 and TRBJ2-1; D may be TRBD2 (6 bases). The CDR3 totals 12 residues. Germline values: CDR1 SQVTM, CDR2 ANQGSEA. Trimming removed 4 bases from V and 7 bases from J, with 11 bases in between. The CDR3: CSVAGGVNEQFF. Here the CDR3 DNA reads TGCAGCGTTGCCGGGGGAGTGAATGAGCAGTTCTTC.

The chain is built from TRBV10-3 and TRBJ2-3; 7 bases match TRBD2. V shed 6 bases, J shed 3 bases, and the junction held 6 bases outside the gene matches. Germline V CDR1 and CDR2: ENHRY, SYGVKD. The CDR3 has 14 residues. The CDR3 region is CAISGAGLTDTQYF. The CDR3 DNA sequence: TGTGCCATCAGCGGAGCGGGGTTGACAGATACGCAGTATTTT.

As for this clone: Within the sample, other DNA sequences also encode this same CDR3. The V and J genes are TRBV4-1 and TRBJ1-1, with D unresolved. Germline values: CDR1 MGHRA, CDR2 YSYEKL. This CDR3 is 14 amino acids long. Deletions cut 0 bases from V and 1 base from J, with 6 bases between. CDR3 in amino acids: CASSQDSPNTEAFF. The CDR3 bases are TGCGCCAGCAGCCAAGACTCCCCGAACACTGAAGCTTTCTTT.

V and J are TRBV28 and TRBJ1-4, with 9 bases matching TRBD1. The CDR3 extends over 13 amino acids. The V and J ends lost 10 bases and 4 bases, in that order; junction bases with no gene match: 4. The germline CDR1 and CDR2 sequences are MDHEN and SYDVKM. The CDR3 bases are TGTGCCATCGGGACAGGGATTAATGAAAAACTGTTTTTT. It translates to CAIGTGINEKLFF.

Only a few counts were recorded for this clone. V is TRBV7-9 and J is TRBJ2-1; 11 nucleotides align to TRBD2. Germline-derived CDR1 and CDR2 are SEHNR and FQNEAQ (reference sequence). J gave up 3 bases and V 1 base, and 11 bases lay outside the gene matches. The CDR3 sequence is 19 residues long. The CDR3 loop reads CASSLVLSGRGGVYNEQFF. The CDR3 nucleotides are TGTGCCAGCAGCTTAGTCCTTAGCGGGAGGGGCGGGGTCTACAATGAGCAGTTCTTC.

Only a few counts were recorded for this clone. The V gene is TRBV14, the J gene TRBJ2-1, with a tentative D call TRBD2 (6 bases). The V and J ends lost 1 base and 9 bases respectively, with 19 bases between them. The CDR3 has 16 residues. Germline-derived CDR1 and CDR2 are SGHDN and FVKESK. CDR3 loop: CASSQVGIGRVSEQFF. As DNA, the CDR3 is TGTGCCAGCAGCCAAGTGGGAATCGGGAGAGTAAGTGAGCAGTTCTTC.

The V and J genes are TRBV2 and TRBJ2-3; no definite D call. Germline CDR1 is SNHLY and CDR2 is FYNNEI. Trimming stripped 4 bases from V and 6 bases from J, with 5 bases between. The CDR3 length is 11 residues. The CDR3 coding sequence is TGTGCCAGCAGTGCCGAGGATACGCAGTATTTT. Residues: CASSAEDTQYF.

The V gene is TRBV5-1, the J gene TRBJ2-2, with a possible D match to TRBD2 (6 bases). V was cut by 1 base and J by 0 bases, with 16 bases left in between. This CDR3 is built from 18 residues. Looked up from germline, CDR1 is SGHRS and CDR2 is YFSETQ. The CDR3 region is CASSLNWRTISNTGELFF. The CDR3 DNA reads as TGCGCCAGCAGCTTGAATTGGCGGACTATTTCGAACACCGGGGAGCTGTTTTTT.

This clone was picked up one time. The chain carries TRBV6-5 and TRBJ2-5; D not certain. The CDR3 length is 13 residues. The ends were cut back, 2 bases at V and 5 bases at J, with 9 bases in the middle. Germline V gives CDR1 MNHEY, CDR2 SVGAGI. Here the CDR3 DNA reads TGTGCCAGCAGTTACCGGTTGCGGGAGACCCAGTACTTC. Residues: CASSYRLRETQYF.

The chain's CDR3 is CASSEYGTWGNIQYF. In nucleotides, the CDR3 is TGTGCCAGCAGTGAATATGGGACTTGGGGAAACATTCAGTACTTC. This rearrangement joins TRBV25-1 to TRBJ2-4; TRBD2 is a possible D gene (6 bases). Germline assignment: CDR1 MGHDK and CDR2 SYGVNS. CDR3 size: 15 residues. Trimming removed 0 bases from V and 6 bases from J, with 12 bases in between.

The rearrangement links TRBV19 to TRBJ2-1; D is perhaps TRBD1 (6 bases). Germline CDR1 and CDR2: LNHDA and SQIVND (reference sequence). This CDR3 contains 15 residues. V was clipped by 2 bases and J by 4 bases, with 12 bases between them. CDR3 nucleotide sequence: TGTGCCAGTAGTATAACGTCAGGGGCATACAATGAGCAGTTCTTC. Protein sequence: CASSITSGAYNEQFF.

The rearrangement links TRBV5-1 to TRBJ1-2; 7 bases match TRBD1. V shed 7 bases, J shed 5 bases, and the junction held 11 bases outside the gene matches. The germline V gene encodes CDR1 SGHRS and CDR2 YFSETQ. This CDR3 is 14 amino acids long. The CDR3 here is CASGTGQVEYGYTF. CDR3 in DNA: TGCGCCAGCGGAACCGGACAGGTTGAATATGGCTACACCTTC. Drawing the rest from reference TRBV5-1 and TRBJ1-2, the complete variable domain is KAGVTQTPRYLIKTRGQQVTLSCSPISGHRSVSWYQQTPGQGLQFLFEYFSETQRNKGNFPGRFSGRQFSNSRSEMNVSTLELGDSALYLCASGTGQVEYGYTFGSGTRLTVV.

CDR3 protein: CASSLEYRTYNEQFF. CDR3 coding DNA: TGTGCCAGCAGCTTAGAATACAGGACCTACAATGAGCAGTTCTTC. The chain uses TRBV11-2 and TRBJ2-1; TRBD1 might be the D (5 bases). CDR1 is SGHAT and CDR2 is FQNNGV in the germline V gene. Deletions cut 0 bases from V and 2 bases from J, with 8 bases between. The CDR3 is 15 residues long.

The rearrangement uses TRBV30 and TRBJ2-2, with 8 bases lining up with TRBD1. V lost 2 bases and J lost 6; bases outside the gene matches: 5. CDR1 and CDR2 (germline): GTSNPN, SVGIG (reference sequence). This CDR3 has 14 amino acids. For the CDR3, the DNA is TGTGCCTGGAGTCCCTTCAGGGGGCCCGGGGAGCTGTTTTTT. Amino acid sequence: CAWSPFRGPGELFF. Filled out from reference TRBV30 and TRBJ2-2, the complete variable domain reads SQTIHQWPATLVQPVGSPLSLECTVEGTSNPNLYWYRQAAGRGLQLLFYSVGIGQISSEVPQNLSASRPQDRQFILSSKKLLLSDSGFYLCAWSPFRGPGELFFGEGSRLTVL.

This clone was found once. This chain uses TRBV24-1 with TRBJ2-7; TRBD1 aligns across 10 bases. The V gene's germline CDR1 is KGHDR and CDR2 SFDVKD. The CDR3 spans 15 residues. V dropped 2 bases and J dropped 3; count of bases not matched to a gene: 3. The CDR3 spells CATSDSGTGDYEQYF. The CDR3 DNA follows: TGTGCCACCAGTGATTCCGGGACAGGGGACTACGAGCAGTACTTC.

This chain joins TRBV5-6 and TRBJ2-1, with 11 nucleotides matching TRBD2. CDR1 and CDR2 (germline): SGHDT, YYEEEE. This CDR3 is 17 amino acids long. The ends lost 0 bases at V and 4 bases at J; junction bases unmatched: 6. CDR3 amino acids: CASSLAGLAEPYNEQFF. The CDR3 region has the DNA TGTGCCAGCAGCTTGGCGGGACTAGCGGAGCCATACAATGAGCAGTTCTTC.

This sequence joins TRBV2 and TRBJ1-2, with D possibly being TRBD1 (6 bases). With 6 bases removed from V and 5 bases from J, the gap between germline ends came to 10 bases. CDR1 is SNHLY, CDR2 FYNNEI, per germline. The CDR3 extends over 12 amino acids. For the CDR3, the DNA is TGTGCCAGCAGGGACAGACCTTATGGCTACACCTTC. Amino acid sequence: CASRDRPYGYTF. The full variable domain, completed using reference TRBV2 and TRBJ1-2, is EPEVTQTPSHQVTQMGQEVILRCVPISNHLYFYWYRQILGQKVEFLVSFYNNEISEKSEIFDDQFSVERPDGSNFTLKIRSTKLEDSAMYFCASRDRPYGYTFGSGTRLTVV.

The genes are TRBV4-2 and TRBJ2-1; TRBD2 matches 7 bases. The CDR3 consists of 18 residues. The V gene's germline CDR1 is LGHNA and CDR2 YNFKEQ. With 4 bases clipped from V and 4 bases from J, the junction kept 16 bases outside the gene matches. CDR3 sequence (DNA): TGTGCCAGCAGCCTCCCCCCCAAAGGACTAGAGAGTTACAATGAGCAGTTCTTC. Translated, it gives CASSLPPKGLESYNEQFF.

This chain uses TRBV5-1 with TRBJ2-1, with D perhaps matching TRBD2 (7 bases). The CDR3 runs to 15 residues. V lost 4 bases and J lost 7, with 18 bases in between. Germline V gene sequence: CDR1 SGHRS, CDR2 YFSETQ. CDR3 sequence (DNA): TGCGCCAGCAGCCCCGGACTAGGACAGAAAAATGAGCAGTTCTTC. Its protein product is CASSPGLGQKNEQFF.

This chain links TRBV5-6 with TRBJ2-7; tentative D call: TRBD1 (5 bases). The CDR3 contains 15 residues. Trimming stripped 0 bases from V and 2 bases from J, with 12 bases between. Per the germline V gene, CDR1 is SGHDT and CDR2 is YYEEEE. The chain's CDR3 is CASSLAVPTAYEQYF. CDR3 bases: TGTGCCAGCAGCTTGGCCGTTCCGACAGCCTACGAGCAGTACTTC.

In its sample, this clone was seen once. CDR3 nucleotide sequence: TGTGCCAGGGAGGGATCCGGGACGGGGCCCCCCTATGGCTACACCTTC. It encodes CAREGSGTGPPYGYTF. V is TRBV2 and J is TRBJ1-2; maybe TRBD1 (5 bases). The V end was cut by 9 bases, the J end by 4 bases, with 24 bases between. The CDR3 length is 16 residues. The germline CDR1 and CDR2 sequences are SNHLY and FYNNEI.

The chain links TRBV6-5 to TRBJ2-7; perhaps TRBD1 as D (6 bases). V lost 7 bases, J lost 5 bases, and 18 bases lay in between. This CDR3 contains 14 residues. Germline V gene data show CDR1 as MNHEY and CDR2 as SVGAGI. CDR3 amino acids: CASTGRQGWNEQYF. The CDR3 DNA sequence: TGTGCCAGCACCGGTCGGCAGGGGTGGAACGAGCAGTACTTC.

This rearrangement joins TRBV5-1 to TRBJ2-5, with 9 nucleotides matching TRBD1. V lost 4 bases to trimming and J lost 5 bases; unmatched junction nucleotides: 9. There are 15 residues in the CDR3. CDR1 and CDR2 (germline): SGHRS, YFSETQ. CDR3 residues: CASSPGQGLLETQYF. DNA of the CDR3: TGCGCCAGCAGCCCCGGACAGGGGTTGTTGGAGACCCAGTACTTC.

V and J are TRBV6-6 and TRBJ2-3; 7 bases match TRBD1. From germline, CDR1 is MNHNY and CDR2 SVGAGI (reference sequence). CDR3 length: 18 amino acids. V shed 6 bases, J shed 0 bases, and the junction held 15 bases outside the gene matches. This CDR3 reads CASRRQGRWDTSTDTQYF. CDR3 coding DNA: TGTGCCAGCAGACGACAGGGTCGGTGGGATACTAGCACAGATACGCAGTATTTT.

V usage is TRBV7-6 and J usage is TRBJ2-5; 8 bases map to TRBD1. Germline CDR1 is SGHVS and CDR2 is FNYEAQ. The junction had 14 bases not matched to a gene; V was cut back by 1 base and J by 4 bases. The CDR3 is made up of 18 amino acids. The DNA of the CDR3 is TGTGCCAGCAGCTTAGAAGGGGTTCTGGCAGGGGGCAGAGAGACCCAGTACTTC. Translation: CASSLEGVLAGGRETQYF.